This is a list of T cell receptor beta chains from one sample in a study of response to subunit inactivated influenza vaccine. TCRdb itself ran the RT-PCR reads through MiXCR, one entry per CDR3 protein. The sample contains 500,000 or so distinct CDR3 sequences, more than 15% of which appear only once. Specimen: CD4+ T cells sorted from PBMCs, collected less than 25 months after vaccination. Every receptor here comes from a man in his fifties or sixties who received an inactivated influenza vaccine. Both conserved end residues are part of each CDR3. The D gene is left open where the match is weak. The size field is filled for only some rows; it gives once, few, many or a size class.

d_call	v_call	clone_size	cdr3_length	j_call	cdr3_aa	cdr3_nt
TRBD2	TRBV5-1	once	16	TRBJ2-3	CASSQDIAGGPDTQYF	TGCGCCAGCAGCCAAGATATAGCGGGGGGGCCCGATACGCAGTATTTT
TRBD1	TRBV6-2/TRBV6-3	many	14	TRBJ2-7	CASSYGTGTYEQYF	TGTGCCAGCAGTTACGGGACAGGCACCTACGAGCAGTACTTC
.	TRBV7-2	.	13	TRBJ2-7	CASSSDTYYEQYF	TGTGCCAGCAGCTCAGATACTTACTACGAGCAGTACTTC
.	TRBV7-2	many	14	TRBJ2-5	CASSLAWGSETQYF	TGTGCCAGCAGCTTAGCGTGGGGGTCAGAGACCCAGTACTTC
.	TRBV18	few	14	TRBJ1-5	CASSPADSNQPQHF	TGTGCCAGCTCACCGGCCGATAGCAATCAGCCCCAGCATTTT
.	TRBV6-2/TRBV6-3	.	17	TRBJ2-6	CASSYSRGAGGANVLTF	TGTGCCAGCAGTTACAGTCGGGGGGCCGGTGGGGCCAACGTCCTGACTTTC
.	TRBV12-3/TRBV12-4	many	15	TRBJ2-5	CASSPGQTGQETQYF	TGTGCCAGCAGTCCTGGACAGACGGGGCAAGAGACCCAGTACTTC
TRBD1	TRBV5-5	many	14	TRBJ1-2	CASSLGTGAYGYTF	TGTGCCAGCAGCTTGGGGACAGGGGCTTATGGCTACACCTTC
TRBD2	TRBV12-3/TRBV12-4	few	15	TRBJ2-3	CASSQRARGVGTQYF	TGTGCCAGCAGCCAGAGGGCGCGGGGGGTTGGTACGCAGTATTTT
.	TRBV4-3	few	14	TRBJ2-7	CASSQSFVSYEQYF	TGCGCCAGCAGCCAAAGCTTTGTCTCCTACGAGCAGTACTTC
.	TRBV7-2	.	14	TRBJ1-2	CASSLGVSRTGYTF	TGTGCCAGCAGCTTAGGGGTTAGTCGGACGGGCTACACCTTC
TRBD1	TRBV25-1	few	15	TRBJ2-7	CASSEYGTGWYEQYF	TGTGCCAGCAGTGAATACGGGACAGGGTGGTACGAGCAGTACTTC
.	TRBV5-6	.	14	TRBJ2-1	CASSYGLYYNEQFF	TGTGCCAGCAGCTATGGACTCTACTACAATGAGCAGTTCTTC
.	TRBV10-3	.	13	TRBJ2-5	CAISSGNRETQYF	TGTGCCATCAGTTCCGGGAACCGGGAGACCCAGTACTTC
.	TRBV5-1	.	14	TRBJ1-3	CASSLGDNRNTIYF	TGCGCCAGCAGCTTGGGGGACAACCGAAACACCATATATTTT
.	TRBV20-1	.	16	TRBJ1-4	CSAHNKGRGTNEKLFF	TGCAGTGCGCACAACAAGGGGAGGGGAACTAATGAAAAACTGTTTTTT
TRBD1	TRBV5-5	.	15	TRBJ1-4	CASSLVGQIDEKLFF	TGTGCCAGCAGCTTGGTGGGACAGATAGATGAAAAACTGTTTTTT
.	TRBV7-2	few	14	TRBJ1-1	CASSRPPGDTEAFF	TGTGCCAGCAGCCGTCCTCCGGGGGACACTGAAGCTTTCTTT
.	TRBV5-1	few	14	TRBJ2-1	CASSAGTRDNEQFF	TGCGCCAGCAGCGCCGGGACGCGAGACAATGAGCAGTTCTTC
.	TRBV6-2/TRBV6-3	.	14	TRBJ1-2	CASSRPGRNYGYTF	TGTGCCAGTTCCAGGCCTGGGAGAAACTATGGCTACACCTTC
TRBD2	TRBV7-2	few	17	TRBJ2-7	CASSLPTSGRIAYEQYF	TGTGCCAGCAGCTTACCGACTAGCGGGAGGATAGCCTACGAGCAGTACTTC
.	TRBV5-1	many	15	TRBJ1-5	CASSLSGDSNQPQHF	TGCGCCAGCAGCTTGTCAGGAGATAGCAATCAGCCCCAGCATTTT
.	TRBV28	.	13	TRBJ2-4	CASSNPQGYIQYF	TGTGCCAGCAGTAACCCGCAGGGTTACATTCAGTACTTC